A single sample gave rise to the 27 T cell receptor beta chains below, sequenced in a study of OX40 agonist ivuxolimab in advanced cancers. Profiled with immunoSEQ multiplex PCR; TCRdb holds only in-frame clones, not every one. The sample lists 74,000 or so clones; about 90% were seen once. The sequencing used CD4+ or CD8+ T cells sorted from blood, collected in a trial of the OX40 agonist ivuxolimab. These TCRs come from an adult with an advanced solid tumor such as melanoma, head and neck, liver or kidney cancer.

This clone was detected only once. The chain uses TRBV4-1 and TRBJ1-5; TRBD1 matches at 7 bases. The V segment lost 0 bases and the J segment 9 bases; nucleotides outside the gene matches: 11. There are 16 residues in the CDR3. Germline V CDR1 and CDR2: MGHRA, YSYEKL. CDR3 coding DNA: TGCGCCAGCAGCCAAGATCAACCAGGGGGGCTGAGGCCCCAGCATTTT. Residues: CASSQDQPGGLRPQHF.

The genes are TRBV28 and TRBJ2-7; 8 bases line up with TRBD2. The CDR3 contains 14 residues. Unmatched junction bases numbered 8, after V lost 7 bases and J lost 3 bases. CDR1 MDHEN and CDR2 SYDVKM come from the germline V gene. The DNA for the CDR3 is TGTGCCAGCATCAACGGGGGGGCAGGCTACGAGCAGTACTTC. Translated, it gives CASINGGAGYEQYF.

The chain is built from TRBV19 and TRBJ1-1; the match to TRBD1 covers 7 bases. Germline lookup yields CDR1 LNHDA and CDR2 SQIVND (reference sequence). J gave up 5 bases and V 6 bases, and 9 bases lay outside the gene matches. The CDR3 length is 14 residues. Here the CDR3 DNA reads TGTGCCAGTAGCGTAGGGGGCCCTCCAACTGAAGCTTTCTTT. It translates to CASSVGGPPTEAFF. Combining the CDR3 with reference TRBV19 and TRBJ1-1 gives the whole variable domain DGGITQSPKYLFRKEGQNVTLSCEQNLNHDAMYWYRQDPGQGLRLIYYSQIVNDFQKGDIAEGYSVSREKKESFPLTVTSAQKNPTAFYLCASSVGGPPTEAFFGQGTRLTVV.

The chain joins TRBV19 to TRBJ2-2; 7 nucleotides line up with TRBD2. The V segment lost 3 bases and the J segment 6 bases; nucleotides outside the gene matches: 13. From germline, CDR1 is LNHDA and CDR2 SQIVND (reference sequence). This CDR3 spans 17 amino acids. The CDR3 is CASSMFIGGAGAGELFF. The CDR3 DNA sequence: TGTGCCAGTAGTATGTTTATTGGCGGGGCGGGGGCCGGGGAGCTGTTTTTT.

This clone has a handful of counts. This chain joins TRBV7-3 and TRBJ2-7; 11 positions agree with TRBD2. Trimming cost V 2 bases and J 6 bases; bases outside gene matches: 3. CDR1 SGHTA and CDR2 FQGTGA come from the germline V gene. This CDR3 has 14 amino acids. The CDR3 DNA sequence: TGTGCCAGCAGCTTAGGGACTAGCGGAGCCGAGCAGTACTTC. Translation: CASSLGTSGAEQYF.

As DNA, the CDR3 is TGTGCCAGCAGATCCAGGACAGGCGGCGGGCTTAATTCACCCCTCCACTTT. Its protein product is CASRSRTGGGLNSPLHF. The chain employs TRBV6-4 and TRBJ1-6; 7 bases are shared with TRBD1. V shed 6 bases, J shed 6 bases, and the junction held 14 bases outside the gene matches. Germline-derived CDR1 and CDR2 are MRHNA and SNTAGT. This CDR3 contains 17 residues.

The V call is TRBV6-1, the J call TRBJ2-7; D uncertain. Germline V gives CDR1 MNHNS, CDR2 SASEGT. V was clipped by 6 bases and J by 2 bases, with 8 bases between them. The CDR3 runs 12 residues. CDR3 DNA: TGTGCCAGCAGGGATAGGCCCTACGAGCAGTACTTC. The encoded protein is CASRDRPYEQYF.

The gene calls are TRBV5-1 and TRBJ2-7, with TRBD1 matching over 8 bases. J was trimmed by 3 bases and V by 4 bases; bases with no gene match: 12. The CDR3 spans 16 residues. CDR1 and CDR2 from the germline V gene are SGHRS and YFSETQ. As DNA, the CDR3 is TGCGCCAGCAGCCCCCACCGACAGGGGAGAGTCTACGAGCAGTACTTC. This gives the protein CASSPHRQGRVYEQYF. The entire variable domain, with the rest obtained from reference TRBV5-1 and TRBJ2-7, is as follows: KAGVTQTPRYLIKTRGQQVTLSCSPISGHRSVSWYQQTPGQGLQFLFEYFSETQRNKGNFPGRFSGRQFSNSRSEMNVSTLELGDSALYLCASSPHRQGRVYEQYFGPGTRLTVT.

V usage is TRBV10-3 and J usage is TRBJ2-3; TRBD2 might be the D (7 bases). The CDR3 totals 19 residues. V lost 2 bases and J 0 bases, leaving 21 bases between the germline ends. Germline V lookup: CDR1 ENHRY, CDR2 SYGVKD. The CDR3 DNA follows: TGTGCCATCAGTGAGGGCGGGGGCCTTCCCCGCGCTAGCACAGATACGCAGTATTTT. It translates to CAISEGGGLPRASTDTQYF.

The CDR3 DNA is TGTGCCAGCAAGCCCCCGACAGGTCTCGTTCGCGAGCAGTACTTC. Amino acids: CASKPPTGLVREQYF. J is TRBJ2-7 and V is TRBV6-5; TRBD1 might be the D (6 bases). Germline values: CDR1 MNHEY, CDR2 SVGAGI. V gave up 7 bases and J gave up 6 bases, with 22 bases separating them. The CDR3 is 15 residues long.

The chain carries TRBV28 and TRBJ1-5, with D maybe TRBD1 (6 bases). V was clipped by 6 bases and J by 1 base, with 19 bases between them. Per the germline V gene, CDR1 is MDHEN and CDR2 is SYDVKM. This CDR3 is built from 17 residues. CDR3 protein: CASSSYAGGASNQPQHF. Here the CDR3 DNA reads TGTGCCAGCAGCTCATATGCCGGGGGGGCGAGCAATCAGCCCCAGCATTTT.

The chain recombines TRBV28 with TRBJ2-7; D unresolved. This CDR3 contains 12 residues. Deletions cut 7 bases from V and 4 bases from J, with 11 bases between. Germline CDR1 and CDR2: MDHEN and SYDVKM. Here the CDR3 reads CASTPGRYEQYF. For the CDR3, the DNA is TGTGCCAGCACCCCCGGACGGTACGAGCAGTACTTC.

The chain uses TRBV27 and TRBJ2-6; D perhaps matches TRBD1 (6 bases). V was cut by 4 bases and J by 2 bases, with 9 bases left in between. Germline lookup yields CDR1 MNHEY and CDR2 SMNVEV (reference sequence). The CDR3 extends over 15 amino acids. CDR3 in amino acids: CASSSAGAGANVLTF. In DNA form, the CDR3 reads TGTGCCAGCAGTTCGGCAGGGGCTGGGGCCAACGTCCTGACTTTC.

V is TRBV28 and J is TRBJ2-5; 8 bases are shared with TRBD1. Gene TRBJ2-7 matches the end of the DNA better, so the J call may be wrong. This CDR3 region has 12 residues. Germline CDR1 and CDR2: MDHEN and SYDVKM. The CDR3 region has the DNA TGTGCCAGCAGAAGGACAGGGAGCGAGCAGTACTTC. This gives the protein CASRRTGSEQYF.

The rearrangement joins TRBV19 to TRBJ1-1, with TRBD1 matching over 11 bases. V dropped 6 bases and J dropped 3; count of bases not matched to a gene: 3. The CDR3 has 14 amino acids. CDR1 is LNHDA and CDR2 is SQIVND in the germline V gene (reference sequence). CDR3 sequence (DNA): TGTGCCAGTAGGGACAGGGGGCATGACACTGAAGCTTTCTTT. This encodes CASRDRGHDTEAFF.

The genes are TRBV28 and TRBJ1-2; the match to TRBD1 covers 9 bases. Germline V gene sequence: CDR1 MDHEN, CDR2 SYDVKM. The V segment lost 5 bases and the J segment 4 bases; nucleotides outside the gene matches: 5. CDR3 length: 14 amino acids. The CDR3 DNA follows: TGTGCCAGCAGTCTCTCGACAGGGGGCTATGGCTACACCTTC. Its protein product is CASSLSTGGYGYTF.

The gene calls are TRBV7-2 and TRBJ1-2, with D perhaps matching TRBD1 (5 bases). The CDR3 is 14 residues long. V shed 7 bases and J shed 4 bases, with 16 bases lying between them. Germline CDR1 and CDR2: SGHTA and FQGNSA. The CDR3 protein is CASTLRGGVYGYTF. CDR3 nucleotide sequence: TGTGCCAGCACCCTTCGGGGGGGAGTCTATGGCTACACCTTC.

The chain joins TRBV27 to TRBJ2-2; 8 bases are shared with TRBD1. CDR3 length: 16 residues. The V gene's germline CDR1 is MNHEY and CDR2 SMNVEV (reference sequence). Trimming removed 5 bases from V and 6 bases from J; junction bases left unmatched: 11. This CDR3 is CASSLTRTGWAGELFF. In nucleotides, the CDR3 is TGTGCCAGCAGTCTGACAAGGACAGGGTGGGCCGGGGAGCTGTTTTTT.

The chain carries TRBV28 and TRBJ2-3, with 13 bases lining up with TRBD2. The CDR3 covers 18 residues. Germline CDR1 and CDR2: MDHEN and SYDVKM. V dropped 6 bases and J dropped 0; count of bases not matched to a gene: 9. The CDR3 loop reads CASRWGLAGSASTDTQYF. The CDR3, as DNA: TGTGCCAGCAGGTGGGGACTAGCGGGATCCGCGAGCACAGATACGCAGTATTTT.

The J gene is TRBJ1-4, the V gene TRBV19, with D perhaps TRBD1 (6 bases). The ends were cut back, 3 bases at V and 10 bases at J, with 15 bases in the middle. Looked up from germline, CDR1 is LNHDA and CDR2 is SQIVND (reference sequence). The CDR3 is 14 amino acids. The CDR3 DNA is TGTGCCAGTAGTATGTGGGACACCCAGGGAAAACTGTTTTTT. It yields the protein CASSMWDTQGKLFF.

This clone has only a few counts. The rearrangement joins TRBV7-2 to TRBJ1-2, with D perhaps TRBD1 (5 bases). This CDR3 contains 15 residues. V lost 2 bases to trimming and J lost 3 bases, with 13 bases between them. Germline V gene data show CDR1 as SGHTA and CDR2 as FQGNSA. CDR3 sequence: CASSLWGPGDYGYTF. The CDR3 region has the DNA TGTGCCAGCAGCTTATGGGGCCCGGGAGACTATGGCTACACCTTC.

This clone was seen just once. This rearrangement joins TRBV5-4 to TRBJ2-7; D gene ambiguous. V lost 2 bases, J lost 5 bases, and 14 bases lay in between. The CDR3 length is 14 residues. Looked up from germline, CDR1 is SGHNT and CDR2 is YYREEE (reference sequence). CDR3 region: CASSLGVAEDEQYF. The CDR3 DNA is TGTGCCAGCAGCTTAGGTGTCGCCGAGGACGAGCAGTACTTC.

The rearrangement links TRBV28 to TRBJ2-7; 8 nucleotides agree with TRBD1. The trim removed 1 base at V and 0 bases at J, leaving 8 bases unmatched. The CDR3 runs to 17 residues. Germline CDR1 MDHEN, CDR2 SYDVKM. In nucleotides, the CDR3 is TGTGCCAGCAGTTTATCCAGATGGGACAGGAGCTCCTACGAGCAGTACTTC. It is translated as CASSLSRWDRSSYEQYF.

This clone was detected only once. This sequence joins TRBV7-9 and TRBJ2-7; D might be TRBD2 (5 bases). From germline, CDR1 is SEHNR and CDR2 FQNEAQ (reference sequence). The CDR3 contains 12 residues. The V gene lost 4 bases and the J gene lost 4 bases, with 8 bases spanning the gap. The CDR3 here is CASSSLGYEQYF. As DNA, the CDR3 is TGTGCCAGCAGCTCACTAGGGTACGAGCAGTACTTC.

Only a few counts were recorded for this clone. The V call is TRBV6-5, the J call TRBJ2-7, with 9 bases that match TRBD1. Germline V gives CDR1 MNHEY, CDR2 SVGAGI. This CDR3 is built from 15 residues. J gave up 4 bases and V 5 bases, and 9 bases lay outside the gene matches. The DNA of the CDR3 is TGTGCCAGCAGTCCCAGACAGGGGGTAGGTTACGAGCAGTACTTC. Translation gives CASSPRQGVGYEQYF.

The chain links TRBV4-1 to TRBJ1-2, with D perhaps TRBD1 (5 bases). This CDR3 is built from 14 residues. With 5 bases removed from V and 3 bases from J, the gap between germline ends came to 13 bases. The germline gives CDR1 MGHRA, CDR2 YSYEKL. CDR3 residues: CASSSSLGDYGYTF. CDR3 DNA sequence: TGCGCCAGCAGCTCCTCCTTGGGGGACTATGGCTACACCTTC.

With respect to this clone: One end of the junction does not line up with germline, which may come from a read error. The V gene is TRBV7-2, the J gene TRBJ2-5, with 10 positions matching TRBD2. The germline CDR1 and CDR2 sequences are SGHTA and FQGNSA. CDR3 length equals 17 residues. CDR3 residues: CASSLGLAGEAQKTQYF. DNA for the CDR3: TGTGCCAGCAGCTTAGGGCTAGCGGGGGAGGCCCAAAAGACCCAGTACTTC.